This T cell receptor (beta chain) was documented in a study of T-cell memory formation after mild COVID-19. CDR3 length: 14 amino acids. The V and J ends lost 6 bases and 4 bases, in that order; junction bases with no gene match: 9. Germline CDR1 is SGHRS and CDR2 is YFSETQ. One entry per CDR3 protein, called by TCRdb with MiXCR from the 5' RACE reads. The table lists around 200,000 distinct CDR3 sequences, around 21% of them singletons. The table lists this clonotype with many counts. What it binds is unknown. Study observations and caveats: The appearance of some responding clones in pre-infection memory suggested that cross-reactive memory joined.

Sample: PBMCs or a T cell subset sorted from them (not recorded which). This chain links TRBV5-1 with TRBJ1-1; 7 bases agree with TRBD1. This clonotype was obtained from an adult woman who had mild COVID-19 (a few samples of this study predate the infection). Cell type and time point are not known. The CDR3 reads CASTPGSGGTEAFF. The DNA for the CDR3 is TGCGCCAGCACCCCAGGGTCAGGGGGCACTGAAGCTTTCTTT.